Below are 5 T cell receptor beta chains sequenced from a single sample in a study of cytomegalovirus exposure and HLA in healthy donors. The study ran its PCR with 60 Vbeta and 13 Jbeta primers. Generated by immunoSEQ multiplex PCR, the TCRdb table keeps only in-frame clones and is missing some. Seen here are more than 70,000 clones, roughly 64% observed once, and the top ten hold around 7.6%. Sample: PBMCs. Receptors were obtained from a man aged 35-49 years in good health and CMV-seropositive.

This clone occurred once. The J gene is TRBJ2-1, the V gene TRBV27; perhaps TRBD1 as D (7 bases). Germline CDR1 is MNHEY and CDR2 is SMNVEV (reference sequence). The CDR3 runs 13 residues. Trimming took 5 bases from V and 14 from J, leaving 19 bases between them. CDR3 sequence (DNA): TGTGCCAGCAGTGTTGACAGGGAGGTCCAGGAGTTCTTC. Its protein is CASSVDREVQEFF.

The V gene is TRBV7-3, the J gene TRBJ2-2; 9 bases are a match to TRBD1. CDR3 length: 16 residues. V trimming: 3 bases; J trimming: 5 bases; junction bases outside the gene matches: 7. The germline gives CDR1 SGHTA, CDR2 FQGTGA. CDR3 loop: CASSFSGTGRTGELFF. DNA for the CDR3: TGTGCCAGCAGCTTTTCCGGGACAGGGAGAACCGGGGAGCTGTTTTTT.

This clone is medium-sized (0.01 to 0.1%) within its sample. The chain uses TRBV28 and TRBJ1-5, with D maybe TRBD1 (6 bases). The length of the CDR3 is 16 residues. With 6 bases removed from V and 4 bases from J, the gap between germline ends came to 19 bases. The germline CDR1 and CDR2 sequences are MDHEN and SYDVKM. CDR3 nucleotide sequence: TGTGCCAGCAGCAAAGGGCAGGGGATGGGAAATCAGCCCCAGCATTTT. Protein: CASSKGQGMGNQPQHF.

For the CDR3, the DNA is TGCGCCAGCTCTTACAGGGCTTTTTACGAGCAGTACTTC. Its protein is CASSYRAFYEQYF. V usage is TRBV5-1 and J usage is TRBJ2-7; tentatively, D is TRBD1 (6 bases). The CDR3 length is 13 residues. Trimming shortened V by 7 bases and J by 4 bases, and 15 bases separated the two germline ends. Per the germline V gene, CDR1 is SGHRS and CDR2 is YFSETQ. Full variable domain (missing parts from reference TRBV5-1 and TRBJ2-7): KAGVTQTPRYLIKTRGQQVTLSCSPISGHRSVSWYQQTPGQGLQFLFEYFSETQRNKGNFPGRFSGRQFSNSRSEMNVSTLELGDSALYLCASSYRAFYEQYFGPGTRLTVT.

The genes are TRBV30 and TRBJ1-2, with a possible D match to TRBD1 (5 bases). The CDR3 extends over 14 amino acids. V was pared by 7 bases and J by 5 bases, with 20 bases between. The germline gives CDR1 GTSNPN, CDR2 SVGIG (reference sequence). DNA of the CDR3: TGTGCCTTAAATCAGCAAAGGGGTGAATATGGCTACACCTTC. The encoded protein is CALNQQRGEYGYTF.